These 23 T cell receptor beta chains originate from one sample sequenced in a study of shared clonotypes between healthy human individuals (dated by TCRdb to the early 2020s). The library was generated by the immunoSEQ multiplex PCR assay. TCRdb obtained this table from immuneACCESS and retained in-frame rearrangements with V and J assigned. These tables miss some clones; where compared with another copy, unresolved V genes account for less than half of the shortfall, and the remainder is unexplained. Within this sample are about 2.1 million clones, with about 93% of them counted one time only. The ten largest account for approximately 1.6% of the sample. CD8 naive samples were obtained by positive selection for CCR7 among CD45RO-negative cells, yielding a CD45RA+CCR7+ population from which TemRA cells were excluded. What was sequenced was naive CD8+ T cells from PBMCs. This sample's cell subset or site label indicates: CD45RA+CCR7+. These receptors were taken from a man aged 18 to 29 in good health. Some clones in this sample may be carry-over from other donors' samples.

This sequence joins TRBV19 and TRBJ1-2, with D perhaps matching TRBD1 (5 bases). V was pared by 5 bases and J by 4 bases, with 11 bases between. The germline V gene encodes CDR1 LNHDA and CDR2 SQIVND (reference sequence). CDR3 size: 13 residues. The CDR3 reads CASSWGAVYGYTF. CDR3 bases: TGTGCCAGTAGTTGGGGCGCGGTCTATGGCTACACCTTC.

This rearrangement joins TRBV5-1 to TRBJ2-5; 9 positions match TRBD1. The CDR3 is made up of 16 amino acids. The germline CDR1 and CDR2 sequences are SGHRS and YFSETQ. The junction had 10 bases not matched to a gene; V was cut back by 3 bases and J by 4 bases. As DNA, the CDR3 is TGCGCCAGCAGCTGGGGGCGGGACAGGGTAATAGAGACCCAGTACTTC. Translation gives CASSWGRDRVIETQYF. Full variable domain (rest looked up from reference TRBV5-1 and TRBJ2-5): KAGVTQTPRYLIKTRGQQVTLSCSPISGHRSVSWYQQTPGQGLQFLFEYFSETQRNKGNFPGRFSGRQFSNSRSEMNVSTLELGDSALYLCASSWGRDRVIETQYFGPGTRLLVL.

The gene calls are TRBV14 and TRBJ2-5; D perhaps matches TRBD2 (6 bases). This CDR3 is 17 amino acids long. Germline values: CDR1 SGHDN, CDR2 FVKESK. V was cut by 5 bases and J by 5 bases, with 24 bases left in between. CDR3 in DNA: TGTGCCAGCAGCTCAACGGGGGTGTACGCGAGGGATGAGACCCAGTACTTC. The encoded protein is CASSSTGVYARDETQYF.

The gene calls are TRBV28 and TRBJ1-5; D unclear. The CDR3 length is 15 residues. The V gene's germline CDR1 is MDHEN and CDR2 SYDVKM. Trimming removed 5 bases at V and 2 bases at J, with 13 bases between. The CDR3 sequence: CASSPLARGNQPQHF. The CDR3 DNA sequence: TGTGCCAGCAGTCCCTTGGCTAGGGGCAATCAGCCCCAGCATTTT.

This rearrangement joins TRBV6-5 to TRBJ2-2; a possible D gene is TRBD2 (5 bases). CDR1 is MNHEY and CDR2 is SVGAGI in the germline V gene. Trimming took off 7 bases at V and 7 bases at J, with 10 bases between the two ends. This CDR3 region has 12 residues. In DNA form, the CDR3 reads TGTGCCAGCACGGGAATCATCGGGGAGCTGTTTTTT. Its protein is CASTGIIGELFF.

The chain has TRBV27 and TRBJ2-1, with a tentative D call TRBD2 (6 bases). The CDR3 spans 14 residues. V was pared by 7 bases and J by 5 bases, with 15 bases between. Per the germline V gene, CDR1 is MNHEY and CDR2 is SMNVEV (reference sequence). CDR3 loop: CASIGGTRNNEQFF. The DNA for the CDR3 is TGTGCCAGCATCGGGGGAACAAGGAACAATGAGCAGTTCTTC.

This chain links TRBV27 with TRBJ2-5; 8 bases are shared with TRBD2. Unmatched junction bases numbered 9, after V lost 4 bases and J lost 2 bases. Germline loops: CDR1 MNHEY, CDR2 SMNVEV (reference sequence). The CDR3 extends over 16 amino acids. Here the CDR3 reads CASSSPVAGGQETQYF. As DNA, the CDR3 is TGTGCCAGCAGTTCCCCCGTCGCGGGGGGACAAGAGACCCAGTACTTC.

The J gene is TRBJ1-1, the V gene TRBV5-5; no firm D call. The CDR3 totals 15 residues. The V end was cut by 1 base, the J end by 6 bases, with 16 bases between. CDR1 is SGHKS and CDR2 is YYEKEE in the germline V gene (reference sequence). The CDR3 here is CASSLNPRVNPEAFF. The CDR3 coding sequence is TGTGCCAGCAGCTTGAACCCGAGGGTCAATCCTGAAGCTTTCTTT.

The V call is TRBV28, the J call TRBJ1-1, with D maybe TRBD1 (6 bases). The CDR3 covers 14 residues. The germline V and J ends were trimmed by 7 bases and 0 bases, with 12 bases remaining between them. Germline CDR1 MDHEN, CDR2 SYDVKM. The DNA for the CDR3 is TGTGCCAGCACATTTTACAGGGTGAACACTGAAGCTTTCTTT. Amino acid sequence: CASTFYRVNTEAFF.

This clone was observed once. DNA of the CDR3: TGTGCCATCAGACCGGGAGACTACAATGAGCAGTTCTTC. Encoded protein: CAIRPGDYNEQFF. This chain links TRBV10-3 with TRBJ2-1, with a possible D match to TRBD2 (6 bases). The length of the CDR3 is 13 residues. Germline V gene lookup returns CDR1 ENHRY and CDR2 SYGVKD. The ends were cut back, 6 bases at V and 3 bases at J, with 9 bases in the middle.

V and J are TRBV5-1 and TRBJ2-1; 11 bases align to TRBD2. Germline CDR1 SGHRS, CDR2 YFSETQ. Trimming cost V 0 bases and J 9 bases; bases outside gene matches: 11. The CDR3 is 17 amino acids. CDR3: CASSLGLAGSLSGEQFF. For the CDR3, the DNA is TGCGCCAGCAGCTTGGGACTAGCGGGAAGCCTATCGGGTGAGCAGTTCTTC.

This clone has just one count. The chain has TRBV27 and TRBJ1-2; D gene unclear. Deletions cut 3 bases from V and 1 base from J, with 9 bases between. CDR3 length equals 14 residues. Germline V CDR1 and CDR2: MNHEY, SMNVEV (reference sequence). CDR3 coding DNA: TGTGCCAGCAGTTTTGGTAGAGGTAACTATGGCTACACCTTC. It specifies CASSFGRGNYGYTF.

This rearrangement joins TRBV27 to TRBJ2-1, with 12 bases lining up with TRBD2. The CDR3 contains 19 residues. Losses at the gene ends were 0 bases for V and 3 bases for J; bases not matched to a gene: 9. Germline CDR1 and CDR2: MNHEY and SMNVEV (reference sequence). The CDR3 region is CASSLSPPGLAGNYNEQFF. For the CDR3, the DNA is TGTGCCAGCAGTTTATCCCCACCGGGACTAGCGGGTAACTACAATGAGCAGTTCTTC.

V is TRBV6-5 and J is TRBJ1-3; a possible D gene is TRBD1 (5 bases). The CDR3 spans 15 residues. The germline CDR1 and CDR2 sequences are MNHEY and SVGAGI. Trimming removed 5 bases from V and 0 bases from J, with 11 bases in between. CDR3 protein: CASSPGRLSGNTIYF. CDR3 nucleotides: TGTGCCAGCAGTCCGGGACGGCTCTCTGGAAACACCATATATTTT.

The chain combines TRBV21-1 with TRBJ2-3. TRBV21-1 is given as a pseudogene. CDR3 length: 15 amino acids. This chain's CDR3 is CASSKNGMGVDTQYF. As DNA, the CDR3 is TGTGCCAGCAGCAAAAACGGGATGGGGGTTGATACGCAGTATTTT.

V usage is TRBV7-9 and J usage is TRBJ2-7, with D maybe TRBD2 (5 bases). Germline-derived CDR1 and CDR2 are SEHNR and FQNEAQ (reference sequence). V gave up 3 bases and J gave up 5 bases, with 14 bases separating them. CDR3 length: 14 residues. The CDR3 spells CASSFGSLGNEQYF. In DNA, the CDR3 is TGTGCCAGCAGCTTTGGGAGCCTTGGCAACGAGCAGTACTTC.

The V and J genes are TRBV7-9 and TRBJ2-7, with D possibly TRBD2 on 5 matching bases. CDR1 SEHNR and CDR2 FQNEAQ come from the germline V gene (reference sequence). This CDR3 is built from 14 residues. V was cut by 5 bases and J by 3 bases, with 14 bases left in between. CDR3 in amino acids: CASSPSGELYEQYF. The CDR3 coding sequence is TGTGCCAGCAGCCCTTCCGGGGAACTCTACGAGCAGTACTTC.

The CDR3 here is CASSFRGGTDTEAFF. In DNA form, the CDR3 reads TGTGCCAGCAGTTTTCGAGGGGGGACCGACACTGAAGCTTTCTTT. The chain is built from TRBV27 and TRBJ1-1; possibly TRBD1 for D (6 bases). Per the germline V gene, CDR1 is MNHEY and CDR2 is SMNVEV (reference sequence). The CDR3 has 15 amino acids. V shed 3 bases and J shed 3 bases, with 14 bases lying between them.

The chain recombines TRBV11-3 with TRBJ2-7; D is ambiguous. V lost 3 bases, J lost 6 bases, and 12 bases lay in between. The CDR3 length is 13 residues. Germline-derived CDR1 and CDR2 are SGHNT and YENEEA. The CDR3 spells CASSFSTGSEQYF. In DNA form, the CDR3 reads TGTGCCAGCAGCTTCTCGACGGGCAGCGAGCAGTACTTC.

This clone was seen a single time. The genes are TRBV15 and TRBJ2-1; 12 bases line up with TRBD2. With 0 bases clipped from V and 4 bases from J, the junction kept 7 bases outside the gene matches. The CDR3 has 18 residues. Germline V gene lookup returns CDR1 LNHNV and CDR2 YYDKDF (reference sequence). The CDR3 region is CATSRDSPSGRVYNEQFF. CDR3 DNA sequence: TGTGCCACCAGCAGAGATTCGCCTAGCGGGAGGGTGTACAATGAGCAGTTCTTC.

The chain uses TRBV7-9 and TRBJ2-5; 8 nucleotides align to TRBD2. Germline lookup yields CDR1 SEHNR and CDR2 FQNEAQ (reference sequence). With V trimmed by 6 bases and J by 1 base, 1 base remained unmatched. The CDR3 length is 13 residues. This CDR3 is CASRLAGQETQYF. The CDR3 DNA reads TGTGCCAGCAGGCTAGCGGGCCAAGAGACCCAGTACTTC.

V gene TRBV27 combines with J gene TRBJ2-7; D not certain. Germline CDR1 and CDR2: MNHEY and SMNVEV (reference sequence). With 8 bases removed from V and 2 bases from J, the gap between germline ends came to 16 bases. The CDR3 runs 14 residues. CDR3: CASESLEFPYEQYF. CDR3 bases: TGTGCCAGCGAGTCTCTAGAGTTCCCCTACGAGCAGTACTTC.

This rearrangement joins TRBV27 to TRBJ2-3; the match to TRBD1 covers 8 bases. With V trimmed by 1 base and J by 3 bases, 6 bases remained unmatched. The CDR3 is made up of 16 amino acids. The germline CDR1 and CDR2 sequences are MNHEY and SMNVEV (reference sequence). CDR3 in DNA: TGTGCCAGCAGTTTATTGGACAGGGTATATACAGATACGCAGTATTTT. It specifies CASSLLDRVYTDTQYF.